This T cell receptor (beta chain) was retrieved from a study of blood T cells in healthy people across ages (dated by TCRdb to 2014 to 2015). Describing the broader study: In model experiments, template switching captured about one uniquely barcoded TCR beta cDNA molecule for every two T cells. To avoid experimental bias, donors of different ages were spread randomly across the sequencing lanes. Using the same blood draw, the study looked at two additional independent replicas of 1 million unique cDNA reads for two donors, one aged 18 to 30 and the other aged 80 or older. The study measured age-related changes in TCR beta repertoire diversity using deep sequencing normalized with unique cDNA molecular identifiers. Four age groups were formed from the donors: young (average 16 years), middle-aged (around 41), aged (more than 55) and long-lived (less than 85).

General findings and caveats noted by the study authors: Compared with the aged group, the long-lived group had more naive CD4+ T cells, fewer expanded clones and increased TCR diversity, a pattern suggesting age selection. Conclusive comparison of naive and antigen-experienced compartments was prevented by the profiling of bulk unsorted PBMCs. Donor CMV infection status was unknown, potentially confounding age-related changes in expanded clonotypes. Estimates of total diversity based on one million sequenced T cells were regarded as lower bounds and as underestimates. Observed TCR beta diversity per million T cells fell roughly linearly with age, and a significant reduction was already apparent by age around 40. The percentage of naive T cells measured by flow cytometry correlated strongly with observed TCR beta diversity.

Donors were 39 systemically healthy Caucasian individuals from Russia aged roughly 6 to 90 years. Approximately 10 milliliters of peripheral blood were collected from each donor into EDTA-treated Vacutainer tubes. Ficoll-Paque density-gradient centrifugation was used to isolate PBMCs, with at least 6 million per sample. Total RNA, at least 6 micrograms per sample, was extracted from PBMCs with Trizol reagent. Naive CD45RAhigh/CD27high T cell percentages were measured by flow cytometry on a PBMC aliquot from every donor. V is trimmed back by 1 base and J by 5 bases, and the junction contains 6 bases that no gene match accounts for. From a lookup of the germline V gene, CDR1 and CDR2 are SGHRS and YFSETQ. There are 16 amino acids in the CDR3, from cysteine to phenylalanine inclusive. The read is trimmed to its CDR3 DNA, 48 bases read in frame from base 1. The method was 5' RACE. The sample was run on an Illumina HiSeq 2500. A second 7 to 11 cycle PCR used a sample-barcoded 5' primer and a J-beta primer mix. A unique molecular identifier was introduced onto each TCR beta cDNA molecule by a template-switch 5' adaptor carrying 12 random nucleotides. Each sample yielded at least 2.5 million CDR3-containing paired-end reads. All of the RNA was converted into first-strand cDNA using the Mint cDNA synthesis kit, with a TRBC-specific oligonucleotide serving as the primer. Following uracil-DNA glycosylase treatment, all cDNA underwent a first 18-cycle PCR with the universal primers M1SS and BC2_uni_R. In the original analysis: Each sample was normalized by randomly selecting 1 million high-quality reads, each carrying a distinct molecular identifier. Reads with shared molecular identifiers were discarded instead of being binned into consensus sequences. MiTCR, set to a Q25 quality threshold and the strictest error-elimination algorithm, was used for CDR3 identification, clonotype clustering and error correction. A nonparametric unseen species model with Euler transformation was used to estimate a lower bound on total TCR beta diversity. TCRdb reran the public reads through fastp at Q25 and MiXCR, keeping productive beta chains. All rows with the same CDR3 protein become a single entry with the most common DNA and genes. Here the V and J calls rest on TCRdb's processing, not on the authors' analysis. This sample comprises some 1.6 million distinct CDR3 sequences, almost 35% of them detected only once. About 11% of the sample comes from the top ten.

A note on this clonotype: No antigen is known for it. There are no base qualities to consult, and no much larger clone falls within one base.

This receptor was obtained from a woman aged 30 to 39 in good health. The rearrangement joined TRBV5-1 to TRBJ2-1, and 10 junctional nucleotides match TRBD2. The source material was blood. The CDR3 is CASSLRPAGGNNEQFF. The nucleotide sequence is given as TGCGCCAGCAGCTTGAGACCAGCGGGAGGGAACAATGAGCAGTTCTTC.